Following are 20 T cell receptor beta chains from one sample sequenced in a study of Ad26.COV2.S vaccination and SARS-CoV-2 variants. TCRdb keeps only in-frame clones here, not all; method: immunoSEQ multiplex PCR. This table has 300,000 to 500,000 clones, more than 85% appearing once. The treatment was: over 15 received Ad26.COV2.S at low or high dose, single or two shots; five or six received placebo; per-sample allocation not given. Specimens were obtained on day 63 following the first vaccine or placebo injection. The sequencing here drew on peripheral blood, taken in a trial of Ad26.COV2.S vaccine versus placebo. The receptor set was obtained from a person between 18 and 60 years old who received the Ad26.COV2.S COVID-19 vaccine or a placebo.

As to this clone: The sample carries other DNA sequences with the same CDR3. V usage is TRBV9 and J usage is TRBJ2-3; the D is unclear. Germline loops: CDR1 SGDLS, CDR2 YYNGEE. This CDR3 region has 14 residues. V dropped 2 bases and J dropped 0 bases, with 7 bases sitting between them. In nucleotides, the CDR3 is TGTGCCAGCAGCGTGGACCCTAGCACAGATACGCAGTATTTT. Translated, it gives CASSVDPSTDTQYF. Drawing the rest from reference TRBV9 and TRBJ2-3, the complete variable domain is DSGVTQTPKHLITATGQRVTLRCSPRSGDLSVYWYQQSLDQGLQFLIQYYNGEERAKGNILERFSAQQFPDLHSELNLSSLELGDSALYFCASSVDPSTDTQYFGPGTRLTVL.

The chain carries TRBV5-1 and TRBJ1-4; 8 bases fit TRBD1. Losses at the gene ends were 0 bases for V and 6 bases for J; bases not matched to a gene: 1. The CDR3 runs to 14 residues. CDR1 SGHRS and CDR2 YFSETQ come from the germline V gene. CDR3 nucleotides: TGCGCCAGCAGCTTGGGACAGGGGTATGAAAAACTGTTTTTT. Translating it yields CASSLGQGYEKLFF. Full variable domain (missing parts from reference TRBV5-1 and TRBJ1-4): KAGVTQTPRYLIKTRGQQVTLSCSPISGHRSVSWYQQTPGQGLQFLFEYFSETQRNKGNFPGRFSGRQFSNSRSEMNVSTLELGDSALYLCASSLGQGYEKLFFGSGTQLSVL.

This rearrangement joins TRBV20-1 to TRBJ1-2; D unresolved. Germline assignment: CDR1 DFQATT and CDR2 SNEGSKA (reference sequence). CDR3 length: 11 amino acids. V gave up 4 bases and J gave up 4 bases, with 7 bases separating them. CDR3 amino acids: CSATRSYGYTF. For the CDR3, the DNA is TGCAGTGCTACCAGGAGCTATGGCTACACCTTC.

This chain uses TRBV6-5 with TRBJ2-5; the D gene is possibly TRBD2 (6 bases). CDR3 length equals 15 residues. V lost 2 bases and J 6 bases, leaving 16 bases between the germline ends. Per the germline V gene, CDR1 is MNHEY and CDR2 is SVGAGI. CDR3 sequence reads: CASSYGTSKLKTQYF. Here the CDR3 DNA reads TGTGCCAGCAGTTACGGAACTAGCAAGTTGAAGACCCAGTACTTC.

The rearrangement joins TRBV6-5 to TRBJ1-5, with a possible D match to TRBD1 (6 bases). CDR1 and CDR2 (germline): MNHEY, SVGAGI. The CDR3 runs to 14 residues. Trimming pared 6 bases from V and 4 bases from J, leaving 13 bases between. The CDR3 here is CASRHTGRNQPQHF. CDR3 in DNA: TGTGCCAGCAGACATACAGGGAGGAATCAGCCCCAGCATTTT.

CDR3 residues: CASSLARAQETQYF. CDR3 coding DNA: TGTGCCAGCAGCTTAGCCAGGGCCCAAGAGACCCAGTACTTC. V is TRBV7-9 and J is TRBJ2-5; a weak D match, TRBD1 (5 bases). The CDR3 length is 14 residues. Germline V lookup: CDR1 SEHNR, CDR2 FQNEAQ (reference sequence). Between the trimmed V and J ends, which lost 0 bases and 1 base, there was a span of 6 bases.

The CDR3 sequence: CASSFGQGAFITEAFF. CDR3 nucleotides: TGTGCCAGCAGCTTTGGACAGGGGGCCTTTATCACTGAAGCTTTCTTT. The rearrangement uses TRBV5-4 and TRBJ1-1; 11 bases line up with TRBD1. After removal of 2 bases from V and 4 bases from J, the junction contained 7 bases not matched to a gene. Germline V lookup: CDR1 SGHNT, CDR2 YYREEE (reference sequence). The CDR3 contains 16 residues.

The gene calls are TRBV15 and TRBJ1-5; D is uncertain. The CDR3 is 13 residues long. V shed 5 bases and J shed 2 bases, with 7 bases lying between them. Germline CDR1 LNHNV, CDR2 YYDKDF (reference sequence). The CDR3 region is CATSGWGNQPQHF. DNA of the CDR3: TGTGCCACCAGCGGATGGGGCAATCAGCCCCAGCATTTT.

The gene calls are TRBV27 and TRBJ2-2; possible D gene TRBD1, 6 bases. CDR3 length: 15 amino acids. The ends were cut back, 3 bases at V and 9 bases at J, with 17 bases in the middle. CDR1 is MNHEY, CDR2 SMNVEV, per germline (reference sequence). In nucleotides, the CDR3 is TGTGCCAGCAGTTTCTCTGGGACAAAATCGAGGGAGCTGTTTTTT. Protein: CASSFSGTKSRELFF.

The count of this clone is one. The chain carries TRBV7-2 and TRBJ1-2; D call uncertain. Germline V lookup: CDR1 SGHTA, CDR2 FQGNSA. Trimming shortened V by 5 bases and J by 3 bases, and 13 bases separated the two germline ends. The CDR3 is made up of 14 amino acids. The CDR3 protein is CASSPSTGYYGYTF. CDR3 nucleotide sequence: TGTGCCAGCAGCCCAAGTACTGGCTACTATGGCTACACCTTC.

The chain employs TRBV18 and TRBJ1-5; no definite D call. Germline V CDR1 and CDR2: KGHSH, LQKENI. Trimming pared 2 bases from V and 7 bases from J, leaving 9 bases between. The CDR3 is 13 amino acids. CDR3: CASSPEEGQPQHF. CDR3 DNA sequence: TGTGCCAGCTCACCAGAGGAGGGACAGCCCCAGCATTTT.

J is TRBJ2-5 and V is TRBV29-1; TRBD1 aligns across 9 bases. Germline V CDR1 and CDR2: SQVTM, ANQGSEA. V lost 4 bases, J lost 9 bases, and 15 bases stayed unmatched. The CDR3 sequence is 15 residues long. This chain's CDR3 is CSVVPGQGLVGAQYF. The CDR3 DNA reads as TGCAGCGTTGTTCCGGGACAGGGTTTGGTGGGGGCCCAGTACTTC.

This chain links TRBV15 with TRBJ1-1; D is uncertain. The germline V and J ends were trimmed by 0 bases and 0 bases, with 11 bases remaining between them. CDR1 LNHNV and CDR2 YYDKDF come from the germline V gene (reference sequence). The CDR3 is 16 amino acids. CDR3 in amino acids: CATSRDVWGVNTEAFF. CDR3 DNA: TGTGCCACCAGCAGAGATGTCTGGGGAGTGAACACTGAAGCTTTCTTT.

The chain combines TRBV6-5 with TRBJ1-2; no firm D call. The germline V gene encodes CDR1 MNHEY and CDR2 SVGAGI. V dropped 4 bases and J dropped 0 bases, with 12 bases sitting between them. This CDR3 has 15 residues. CDR3 coding DNA: TGTGCCAGCAGTTTGCTCGGGGTCTCTAACTATGGCTACACCTTC. It encodes CASSLLGVSNYGYTF.

The chain recombines TRBV12-3 or TRBV12-4 with TRBJ1-1, with a tentative D call TRBD1 (5 bases). This CDR3 region has 13 residues. Between the trimmed V and J ends, which lost 6 bases and 4 bases, there was a span of 12 bases. The CDR3 is CASRGRPGTEAFF. The CDR3 region has the DNA TGTGCCAGCAGGGGGCGCCCGGGCACTGAAGCTTTCTTT.

The V call is TRBV14, the J call TRBJ1-2; no clear D gene. The length of the CDR3 is 14 residues. CDR1 and CDR2 from the germline V gene are SGHDN and FVKESK. V gave up 5 bases and J gave up 4 bases, with 14 bases separating them. CDR3 sequence reads: CASSSTGESYGYTF. CDR3 DNA: TGTGCCAGCAGCTCAACCGGGGAGAGCTATGGCTACACCTTC. Combining the CDR3 with reference TRBV14 and TRBJ1-2 gives the whole variable domain EAGVTQFPSHSVIEKGQTVTLRCDPISGHDNLYWYRRVMGKEIKFLLHFVKESKQDESGMPNNRFLAERTGGTYSTLKVQPAELEDSGVYFCASSSTGESYGYTFGSGTRLTVV.

This chain links TRBV6-1 with TRBJ1-6; unclear D gene. The V gene's germline CDR1 is MNHNS and CDR2 SASEGT. The CDR3 length is 12 residues. The V gene lost 1 base and the J gene lost 10 bases, with 5 bases spanning the gap. The CDR3 bases are TGTGCCAGCAGTGAAGTAGGCTCACCCCTCCACTTT. Translation gives CASSEVGSPLHF.

The rearrangement links TRBV3-1 (or the pseudogene TRBV3-2) to TRBJ1-2; 8 bases are shared with TRBD1. V trimming: 1 base; J trimming: 8 bases; junction bases outside the gene matches: 12. CDR3 length: 16 amino acids. Germline loops: CDR1 LGHDT, CDR2 YNNKEL (reference sequence). This CDR3 is CASSQALGQALGGYTF. The CDR3 DNA reads as TGTGCCAGCAGCCAAGCCCTGGGACAGGCCCTGGGAGGCTACACCTTC.

The chain employs TRBV7-2 and TRBJ2-7; weak D call: TRBD2 (7 bases). V lost 2 bases and J lost 5, with 19 bases in between. CDR1 is SGHTA, CDR2 FQGNSA, per germline. The CDR3 contains 16 residues. CDR3 DNA sequence: TGTGCCAGCAGCTTAAGGGGGGGGCTCTTTAAGAACGAGCAGTACTTC. This encodes CASSLRGGLFKNEQYF. The full variable domain, in which reference TRBV7-2 and TRBJ2-7 provide the parts outside the CDR3, is GAGVSQSPSNKVTEKGKDVELRCDPISGHTALYWYRQSLGQGLEFLIYFQGNSAPDKSGLPSDRFSAERTGGSVSTLTIQRTQQEDSAVYLCASSLRGGLFKNEQYFGPGTRLTVT.

The chain links TRBV11-3 to TRBJ2-5, with D possibly matching TRBD2 (5 bases). CDR3 size: 14 residues. Trimming shortened V by 4 bases and J by 4 bases, and 13 bases separated the two germline ends. The germline gives CDR1 SGHNT, CDR2 YENEEA. The CDR3 DNA follows: TGTGCCAGCAGCTCGTCCTCAGGAGGAGAGACCCAGTACTTC. It yields the protein CASSSSSGGETQYF.